Here is one TCR beta chain with its context. Its cognate antigen is unknown. The entry originates in a study of T cells after yellow fever vaccination. Overall study results and limits: Reappearance after the booster was observed for most primary-vaccination clones (96% CD4, roughly 90% CD8). On re-exposure, the response was weaker but peaked faster, at day 5 versus 15.

The germline CDR1 and CDR2 sequences are MGHRA and YSYEKL. The CDR3 sequence is 18 residues long. Between the trimmed V and J ends, which lost 2 bases and 7 bases, there was a span of 26 bases. TCRdb ran MiXCR on the 5' RACE reads and lists one entry per CDR3 protein. The repertoire holds around 300,000 distinct CDR3 sequences, with about 4.5% as singletons. The receptor was derived from a man aged 18 to 29 who received the YFV17D yellow fever vaccine. The sample in question was PBMCs, obtained 15 days after the yellow fever booster vaccination. This chain links TRBV4-1 with TRBJ2-5; the D call may be TRBD1 or TRBD2 (5 bases each). The CDR3 reads CASSQTGTLGSYRGTQYF. The CDR3 coding sequence is TGCGCCAGCAGCCAAACAGGAACTCTTGGCTCCTATCGGGGGACCCAGTACTTC.